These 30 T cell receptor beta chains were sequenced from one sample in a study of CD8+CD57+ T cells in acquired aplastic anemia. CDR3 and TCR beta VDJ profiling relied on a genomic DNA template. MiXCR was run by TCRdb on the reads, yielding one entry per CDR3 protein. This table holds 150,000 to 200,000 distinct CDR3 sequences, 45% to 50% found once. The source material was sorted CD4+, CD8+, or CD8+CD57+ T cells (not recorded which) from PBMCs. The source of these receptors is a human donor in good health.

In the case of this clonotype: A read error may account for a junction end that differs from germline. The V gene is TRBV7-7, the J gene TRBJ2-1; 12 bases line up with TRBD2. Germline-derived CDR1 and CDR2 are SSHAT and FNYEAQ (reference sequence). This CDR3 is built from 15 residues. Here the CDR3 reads CASSPGLAGIYEQFF. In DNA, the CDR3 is TGTGCTAGCAGCCCCGGACTAGCGGGAATCTATGAGCAGTTCTTC. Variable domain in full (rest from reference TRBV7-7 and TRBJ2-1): GAGVSQSPRYKVTKRGQDVTLRCDPISSHATLYWYQQALGQGPEFLTYFNYEAQPDKSGLPSDRFSAERPEGSISTLTIQRTEQRDSAMYRCASSPGLAGIYEQFFGPGTRLTVL.

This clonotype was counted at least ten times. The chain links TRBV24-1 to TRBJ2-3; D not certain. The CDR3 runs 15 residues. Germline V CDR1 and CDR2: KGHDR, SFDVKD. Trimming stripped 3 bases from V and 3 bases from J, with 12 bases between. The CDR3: CATSDPRVLTDTQYF. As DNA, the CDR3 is TGTGCCACCAGTGATCCACGGGTGCTGACAGATACGCAGTATTTT.

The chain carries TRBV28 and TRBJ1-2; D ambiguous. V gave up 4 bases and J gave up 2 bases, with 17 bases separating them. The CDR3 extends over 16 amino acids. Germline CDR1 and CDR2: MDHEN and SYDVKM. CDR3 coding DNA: TGTGCCAGCAGTTCCCCCCAGAGGTCGGGAAACTATGGCTACACCTTC. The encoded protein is CASSSPQRSGNYGYTF.

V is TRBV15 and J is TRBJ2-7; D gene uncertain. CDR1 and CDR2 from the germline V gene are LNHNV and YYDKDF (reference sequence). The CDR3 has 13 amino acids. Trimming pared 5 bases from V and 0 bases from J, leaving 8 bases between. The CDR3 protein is CATSGGDSYEQYF. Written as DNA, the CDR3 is TGTGCCACCAGCGGCGGAGACTCCTACGAGCAGTACTTC.

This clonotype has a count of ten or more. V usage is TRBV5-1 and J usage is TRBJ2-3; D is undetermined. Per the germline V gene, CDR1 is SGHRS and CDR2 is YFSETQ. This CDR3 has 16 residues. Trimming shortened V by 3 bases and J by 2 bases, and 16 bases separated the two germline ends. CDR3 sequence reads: CASSSQAGVLTDTQYF. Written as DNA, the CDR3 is TGCGCCAGCAGCTCGCAGGCAGGAGTACTCACAGATACGCAGTATTTT.

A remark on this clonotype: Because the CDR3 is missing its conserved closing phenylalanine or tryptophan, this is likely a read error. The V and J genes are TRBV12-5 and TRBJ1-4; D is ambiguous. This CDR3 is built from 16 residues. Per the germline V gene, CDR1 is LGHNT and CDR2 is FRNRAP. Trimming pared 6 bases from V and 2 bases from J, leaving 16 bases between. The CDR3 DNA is TGTGCTAGTGGCTCAAGAGGAGAAACCACTAATGAAAAACTGTTTCTT. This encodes CASGSRGETTNEKLFL.

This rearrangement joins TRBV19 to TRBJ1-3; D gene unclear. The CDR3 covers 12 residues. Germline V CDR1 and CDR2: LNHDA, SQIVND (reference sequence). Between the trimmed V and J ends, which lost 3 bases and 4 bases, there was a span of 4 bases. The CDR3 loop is CASSMSGNTIYF. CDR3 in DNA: TGTGCCAGTAGTATGTCCGGAAACACCATATATTTT.

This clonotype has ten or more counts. DNA for the CDR3: TGCAGTGCTTTGGCCCCGGACAGGGAGAACACTGAAGCTTTCTTT. Its translation: CSALAPDRENTEAFF. V gene TRBV20-1 combines with J gene TRBJ1-1; 8 positions agree with TRBD1. V gave up 5 bases and J gave up 1 base; unmatched junction bases: 9. CDR3 size: 15 residues. CDR1 and CDR2 (germline): DFQATT, SNEGSKA (reference sequence).

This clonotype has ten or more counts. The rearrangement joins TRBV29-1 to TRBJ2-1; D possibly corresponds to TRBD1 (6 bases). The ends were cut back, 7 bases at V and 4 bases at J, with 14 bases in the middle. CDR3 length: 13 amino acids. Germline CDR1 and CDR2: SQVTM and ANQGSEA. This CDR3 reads CSASRGLYNEQFF. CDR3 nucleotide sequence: TGCAGCGCCTCCAGGGGATTATACAATGAGCAGTTCTTC.

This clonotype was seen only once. The CDR3 coding sequence is TGTGCCAGCAGTAAGGGGCGGAACACTGAAGCTTTCTTT. Encoded protein: CASSKGRNTEAFF. The rearrangement uses TRBV2 and TRBJ1-1; D is possibly TRBD1 (5 bases). Germline V gene data show CDR1 as SNHLY and CDR2 as FYNNEI. V was pared by 5 bases and J by 1 base, with 8 bases between. The CDR3 is 13 residues long.

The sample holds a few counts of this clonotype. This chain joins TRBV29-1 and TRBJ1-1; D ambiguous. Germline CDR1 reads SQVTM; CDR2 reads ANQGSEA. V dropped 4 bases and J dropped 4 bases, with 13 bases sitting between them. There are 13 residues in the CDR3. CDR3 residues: CSVVQITSTEAFF. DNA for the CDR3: TGCAGCGTTGTTCAAATCACGAGCACTGAAGCTTTCTTT.

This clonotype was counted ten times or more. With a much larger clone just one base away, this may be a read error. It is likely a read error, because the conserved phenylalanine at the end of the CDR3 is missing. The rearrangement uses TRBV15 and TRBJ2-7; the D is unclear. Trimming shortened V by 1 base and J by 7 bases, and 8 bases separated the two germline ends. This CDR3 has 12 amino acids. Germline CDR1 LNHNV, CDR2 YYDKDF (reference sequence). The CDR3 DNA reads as TGTGCCACCAGCAGAGGGGGATTGGAGCAGTACCTC. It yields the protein CATSRGGLEQYL.

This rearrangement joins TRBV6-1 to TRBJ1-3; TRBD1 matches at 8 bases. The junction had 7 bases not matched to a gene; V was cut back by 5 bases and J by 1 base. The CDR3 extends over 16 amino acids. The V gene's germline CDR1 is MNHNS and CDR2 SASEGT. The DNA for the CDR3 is TGTGCCAGCAGTCCTGGACAGGGTTGGTCTGGAAACACCATATATTTT. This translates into CASSPGQGWSGNTIYF.

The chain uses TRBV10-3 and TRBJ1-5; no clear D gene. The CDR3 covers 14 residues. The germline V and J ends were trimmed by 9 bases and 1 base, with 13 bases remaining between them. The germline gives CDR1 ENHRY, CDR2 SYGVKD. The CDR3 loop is CAIREGGSNQPQHF. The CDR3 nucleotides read TGTGCCATTCGGGAGGGCGGGAGCAATCAGCCCCAGCATTTT.

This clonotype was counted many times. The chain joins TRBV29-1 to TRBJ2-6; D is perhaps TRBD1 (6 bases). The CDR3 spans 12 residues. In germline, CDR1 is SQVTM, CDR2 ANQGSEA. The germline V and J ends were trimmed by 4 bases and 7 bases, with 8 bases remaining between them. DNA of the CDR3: TGCAGCGTTGCAGGGGACGCCAACGTCCTGACTTTC. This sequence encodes CSVAGDANVLTF.

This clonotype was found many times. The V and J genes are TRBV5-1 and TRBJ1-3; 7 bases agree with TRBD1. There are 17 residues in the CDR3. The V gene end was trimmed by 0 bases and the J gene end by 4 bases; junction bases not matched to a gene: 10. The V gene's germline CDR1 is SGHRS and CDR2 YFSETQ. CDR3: CASSLATVGTAGNTIYF. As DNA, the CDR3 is TGCGCCAGCAGCTTGGCAACAGTTGGGACAGCCGGAAACACCATATATTTT.

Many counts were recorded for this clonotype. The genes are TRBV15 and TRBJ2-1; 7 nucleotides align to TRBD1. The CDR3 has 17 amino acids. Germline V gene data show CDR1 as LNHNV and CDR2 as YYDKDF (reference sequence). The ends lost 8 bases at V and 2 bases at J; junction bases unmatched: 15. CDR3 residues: CATLGPQGTVTYNEQFF. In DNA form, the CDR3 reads TGTGCCACCCTCGGACCGCAGGGGACAGTAACCTACAATGAGCAGTTCTTC.

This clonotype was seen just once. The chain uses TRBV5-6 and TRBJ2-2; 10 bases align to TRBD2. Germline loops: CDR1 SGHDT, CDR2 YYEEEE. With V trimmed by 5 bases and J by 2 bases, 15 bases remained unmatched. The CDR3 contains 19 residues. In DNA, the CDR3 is TGTGCCAGCAGTGCTTCTAAAGCGGGAGGGTATCTTAACACCGGGGAGCTGTTTTTT. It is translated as CASSASKAGGYLNTGELFF. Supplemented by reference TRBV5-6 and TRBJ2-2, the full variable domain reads DAGVTQSPTHLIKTRGQQVTLRCSPKSGHDTVSWYQQALGQGPQFIFQYYEEEERQRGNFPDRFSGHQFPNYSSELNVNALLLGDSALYLCASSASKAGGYLNTGELFFGEGSRLTVL.

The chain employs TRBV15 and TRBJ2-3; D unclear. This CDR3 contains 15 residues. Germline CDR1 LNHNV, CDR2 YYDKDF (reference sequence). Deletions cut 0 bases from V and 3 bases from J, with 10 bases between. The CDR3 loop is CATSRESRQTDTQYF. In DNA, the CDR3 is TGTGCCACCAGCAGAGAGTCTCGGCAGACAGATACGCAGTATTTT.

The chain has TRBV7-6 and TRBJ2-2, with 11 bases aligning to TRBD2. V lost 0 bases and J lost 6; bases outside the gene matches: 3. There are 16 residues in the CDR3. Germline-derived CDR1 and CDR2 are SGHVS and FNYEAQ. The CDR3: CASSLATSGSPGELFF. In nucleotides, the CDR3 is TGTGCCAGCAGCTTAGCTACTAGCGGGAGTCCCGGGGAGCTGTTTTTT.

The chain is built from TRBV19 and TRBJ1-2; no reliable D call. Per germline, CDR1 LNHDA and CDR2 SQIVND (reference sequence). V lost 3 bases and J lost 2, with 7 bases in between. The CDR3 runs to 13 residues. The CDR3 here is CASSMEGNYGYTF. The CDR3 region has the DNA TGTGCCAGTAGTATGGAGGGAAACTATGGCTACACCTTC.

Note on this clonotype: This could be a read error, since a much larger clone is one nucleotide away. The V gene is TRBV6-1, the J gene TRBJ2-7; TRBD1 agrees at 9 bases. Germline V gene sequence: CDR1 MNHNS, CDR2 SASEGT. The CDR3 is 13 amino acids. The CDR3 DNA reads TGTGCCGGCAGTGACAGGGGGAAATACGAGCAGTACTTC. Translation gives CAGSDRGKYEQYF.

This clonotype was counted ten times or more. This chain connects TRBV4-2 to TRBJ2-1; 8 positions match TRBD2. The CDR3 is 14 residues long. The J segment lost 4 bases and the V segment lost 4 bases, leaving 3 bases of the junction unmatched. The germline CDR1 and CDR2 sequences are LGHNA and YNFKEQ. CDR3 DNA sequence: TGTGCCAGCAGCCCCGAGCGGGGGTACAATGAGCAGTTCTTC. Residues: CASSPERGYNEQFF.

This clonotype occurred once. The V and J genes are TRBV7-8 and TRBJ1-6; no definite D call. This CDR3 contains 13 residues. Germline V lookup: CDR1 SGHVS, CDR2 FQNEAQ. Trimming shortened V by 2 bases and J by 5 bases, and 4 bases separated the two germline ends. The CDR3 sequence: CASSLRDNSPLHF. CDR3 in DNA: TGTGCCAGCAGCTTACGAGATAATTCACCCCTCCACTTT.

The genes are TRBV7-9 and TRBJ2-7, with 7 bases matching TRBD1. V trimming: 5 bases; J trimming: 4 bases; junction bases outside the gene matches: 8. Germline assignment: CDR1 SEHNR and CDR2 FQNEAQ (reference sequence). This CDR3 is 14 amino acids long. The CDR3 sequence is CASSPRDSLYEQYF. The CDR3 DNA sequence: TGTGCCAGCAGCCCCCGGGACAGCCTATACGAGCAGTACTTC.

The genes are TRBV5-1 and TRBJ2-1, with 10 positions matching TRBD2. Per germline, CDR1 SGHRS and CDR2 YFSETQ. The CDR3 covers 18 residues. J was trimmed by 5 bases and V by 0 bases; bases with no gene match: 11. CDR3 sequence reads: CASSLGSAGGAQHNEQFF. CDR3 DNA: TGCGCCAGCAGCTTGGGTTCAGCGGGGGGGGCGCAGCACAATGAGCAGTTCTTC.

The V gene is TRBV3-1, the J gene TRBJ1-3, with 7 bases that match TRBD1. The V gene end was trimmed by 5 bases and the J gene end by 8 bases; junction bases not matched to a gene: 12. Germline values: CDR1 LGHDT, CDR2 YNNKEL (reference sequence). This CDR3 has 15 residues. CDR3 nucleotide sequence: TGTGCCAGCAGCTCCCGACAGCCAGGGGGATACACCATATATTTT. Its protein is CASSSRQPGGYTIYF.

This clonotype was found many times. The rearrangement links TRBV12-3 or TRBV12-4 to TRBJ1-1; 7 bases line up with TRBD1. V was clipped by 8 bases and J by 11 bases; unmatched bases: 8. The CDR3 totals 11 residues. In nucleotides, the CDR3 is TGTGCCAGCGCCGAACAGGGGCGGGCTTTCTTT. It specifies CASAEQGRAFF.

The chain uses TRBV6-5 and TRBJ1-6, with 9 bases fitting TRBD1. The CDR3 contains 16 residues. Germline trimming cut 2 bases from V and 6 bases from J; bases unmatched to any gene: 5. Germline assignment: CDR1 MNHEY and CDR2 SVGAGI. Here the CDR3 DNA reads TGTGCCAGCAGTTACGTACAGGGGGCCGGTAATTCACCCCTCCACTTT. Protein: CASSYVQGAGNSPLHF.

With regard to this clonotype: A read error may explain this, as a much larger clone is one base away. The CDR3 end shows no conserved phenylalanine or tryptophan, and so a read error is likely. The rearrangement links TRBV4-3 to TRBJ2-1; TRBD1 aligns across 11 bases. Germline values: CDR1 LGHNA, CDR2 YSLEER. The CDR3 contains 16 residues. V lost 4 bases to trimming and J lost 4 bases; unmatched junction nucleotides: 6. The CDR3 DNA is TGCGCCAGCAGCCCGGAAGGGGACAGGGGGTACAATGAGCAGTTCCTC. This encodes CASSPEGDRGYNEQFL.